Below are 21 T cell receptor beta chains sequenced from a single sample in a study of identical twins. Using its own MiXCR run on the 5' RACE reads, TCRdb lists one record per CDR3 protein. Of 150,000 or so distinct CDR3 sequences detected, 3.5% appear once; the ten largest clones hold around 8.1%. Sequencing was carried out using memory T cells sorted from blood. Source of these receptors: a man younger than 35 in good health.

This clonotype was counted many times. This chain links TRBV11-2 with TRBJ1-1, with 9 positions matching TRBD1. The germline gives CDR1 SGHAT, CDR2 FQNNGV. The junction had 3 bases not matched to a gene; V was cut back by 5 bases and J by 5 bases. This CDR3 comprises 13 residues. This CDR3 is CASSQQGATEAFF. Here the CDR3 DNA reads TGTGCCAGCAGCCAACAGGGGGCAACTGAAGCTTTCTTT.

This clonotype was counted between two and nine times. The chain uses TRBV5-1 and TRBJ1-1; 8 nucleotides match TRBD1. Germline V lookup: CDR1 SGHRS, CDR2 YFSETQ. The J segment lost 5 bases and the V segment lost 4 bases, leaving 10 bases of the junction unmatched. This CDR3 contains 15 residues. The CDR3 reads CASSQQDRGTTEAFF. Written as DNA, the CDR3 is TGCGCCAGCAGCCAGCAAGACAGGGGAACAACTGAAGCTTTCTTT. The full variable domain, in which reference TRBV5-1 and TRBJ1-1 provide the parts outside the CDR3, is KAGVTQTPRYLIKTRGQQVTLSCSPISGHRSVSWYQQTPGQGLQFLFEYFSETQRNKGNFPGRFSGRQFSNSRSEMNVSTLELGDSALYLCASSQQDRGTTEAFFGQGTRLTVV.

The table lists this clonotype with many counts. The J gene is TRBJ2-7, the V gene TRBV3-1, with 7 positions matching TRBD2. There are 13 residues in the CDR3. The ends lost 5 bases at V and 4 bases at J; junction bases unmatched: 5. The germline CDR1 and CDR2 sequences are LGHDT and YNNKEL (reference sequence). CDR3 sequence: CASSSGLVYEQYF. CDR3 nucleotides: TGTGCCAGCAGCAGTGGACTAGTTTACGAGCAGTACTTC.

This clonotype has at least ten counts. The chain couples TRBV7-3 to TRBJ2-1; no clear D gene. The CDR3 has 13 residues. The V end lost 2 bases, the J end lost 3 bases, and 5 bases lay between the germline ends. Looked up from germline, CDR1 is SGHTA and CDR2 is FQGTGA. CDR3: CASSLADYNEQFF. The CDR3 DNA reads TGTGCCAGCAGCTTAGCGGACTACAATGAGCAGTTCTTC.

This clonotype was observed many times. The rearrangement joins TRBV4-3 to TRBJ2-7, with 7 bases matching TRBD2. J lost 3 bases, V lost 0 bases, and 5 bases had no gene match. Per the germline V gene, CDR1 is LGHNA and CDR2 is YSLEER. The CDR3 is made up of 15 amino acids. The CDR3 loop is CASSQDLSGGYEQYF. In nucleotides, the CDR3 is TGCGCCAGCAGCCAAGATCTGTCGGGAGGCTACGAGCAGTACTTC.

This clonotype was observed at least ten times. The rearrangement links TRBV29-1 to TRBJ2-7; TRBD1 matches at 8 bases. The CDR3 has 14 amino acids. Germline assignment: CDR1 SQVTM and CDR2 ANQGSEA. The junction had 10 bases not matched to a gene; V was cut back by 6 bases and J by 3 bases. CDR3 amino acids: CSVQYQGAVYEQYF. In nucleotides, the CDR3 is TGCAGCGTCCAATACCAGGGGGCAGTCTACGAGCAGTACTTC.

This clonotype was recorded many times. J is TRBJ2-1 and V is TRBV7-2; D possibly corresponds to TRBD2 (5 bases). From germline, CDR1 is SGHTA and CDR2 FQGNSA. The CDR3 loop spans 14 amino acids. V was cut by 5 bases and J by 0 bases, with 8 bases left in between. The CDR3 DNA reads TGTGCCAGCAGCCCTGCGGGCTCCTACAATGAGCAGTTCTTC. This codes for CASSPAGSYNEQFF.

Ten or more counts support this clonotype. This rearrangement joins TRBV7-9 to TRBJ2-1; D is unclear. The V end lost 4 bases, the J end lost 0 bases, and 7 bases lay between the germline ends. The CDR3 length is 14 residues. Germline loops: CDR1 SEHNR, CDR2 FQNEAQ (reference sequence). The CDR3 DNA is TGTGCCAGCAGCTCCGACAACTCCTACAATGAGCAGTTCTTC. Translated, it gives CASSSDNSYNEQFF.

This clonotype appeared many times. The chain uses TRBV27 and TRBJ2-1, with 9 positions matching TRBD2. The CDR3 is 14 residues long. Germline values: CDR1 MNHEY, CDR2 SMNVEV (reference sequence). V lost 5 bases and J lost 2; bases outside the gene matches: 1. In nucleotides, the CDR3 is TGTGCCAGCAGTCCTAGCGGGACCTACAATGAGCAGTTCTTC. Translated, it gives CASSPSGTYNEQFF.

This clonotype was recorded many times. The genes are TRBV11-2 and TRBJ2-7; D is possibly TRBD1 (6 bases). V gave up 7 bases and J gave up 1 base, with 20 bases separating them. The germline V gene encodes CDR1 SGHAT and CDR2 FQNNGV. This CDR3 is built from 16 residues. Here the CDR3 reads CASTSFRGRRSYEQYF. Written as DNA, the CDR3 is TGTGCCAGCACCTCATTTAGGGGGAGAAGGTCCTACGAGCAGTACTTC.

Ten or more counts support this clonotype. V usage is TRBV7-9 and J usage is TRBJ1-6; D might be TRBD1 (5 bases). V lost 5 bases to trimming and J lost 10 bases, with 15 bases between them. The length of the CDR3 is 14 residues. The germline V gene encodes CDR1 SEHNR and CDR2 FQNEAQ (reference sequence). The CDR3 coding sequence is TGTGCCAGCAGCGAACTTGGGGGGAACTCACCCCTCCACTTT. This encodes CASSELGGNSPLHF. The full variable domain, completed using reference TRBV7-9 and TRBJ1-6, is DTGVSQNPRHKITKRGQNVTFRCDPISEHNRLYWYRQTLGQGPEFLTYFQNEAQLEKSRLLSDRFSAERPKGSFSTLEIQRTEQGDSAMYLCASSELGGNSPLHFGNGTRLTVT.

The sample holds many counts of this clonotype. The chain couples TRBV10-3 to TRBJ2-5; D perhaps matches TRBD2 (5 bases). Germline V lookup: CDR1 ENHRY, CDR2 SYGVKD. This CDR3 has 16 residues. V was clipped by 3 bases and J by 6 bases, with 20 bases between them. The CDR3 nucleotides are TGTGCCATCAGTGAATCGGTCCGTCTAGCTCGACAGACCCAGTACTTC. Protein sequence: CAISESVRLARQTQYF.

The rearrangement joins TRBV30 to TRBJ2-7; 7 nucleotides agree with TRBD1. Germline CDR1 reads GTSNPN; CDR2 reads SVGIG (reference sequence). The CDR3 contains 13 residues. With V trimmed by 5 bases and J by 3 bases, 7 bases remained unmatched. CDR3 nucleotides: TGTGCCTGGGAAAGACAGGGAGTCTACGAGCAGTACTTC. Encoded protein: CAWERQGVYEQYF.

The table lists this clonotype with many counts. V and J are TRBV6-1 and TRBJ2-7, with a possible D match to TRBD1 (5 bases). With 5 bases removed from V and 3 bases from J, the gap between germline ends came to 20 bases. CDR3 size: 16 residues. The germline gives CDR1 MNHNS, CDR2 SASEGT. CDR3 sequence reads: CASSPSFLVGVYEQYF. CDR3 nucleotide sequence: TGTGCCAGCAGTCCTAGTTTTCTCGTAGGGGTCTACGAGCAGTACTTC.

The gene calls are TRBV20-1 and TRBJ2-7, with 13 bases fitting TRBD2. Trimming at V came to 4 bases and at J to 6 bases, leaving 9 bases not matched to a gene. The CDR3 runs 15 residues. Germline assignment: CDR1 DFQATT and CDR2 SNEGSKA (reference sequence). The CDR3 spells CSAKGLAGFRAEQYF. CDR3 nucleotides: TGCAGTGCTAAGGGACTAGCGGGATTCAGGGCCGAGCAGTACTTC.

This clonotype was picked up many times. The chain links TRBV11-1 to TRBJ2-1, with a possible D match to TRBD1 (5 bases). Germline V gene lookup returns CDR1 SGHAT and CDR2 FQDESV (reference sequence). Trimming removed 0 bases from V and 3 bases from J, with 9 bases in between. The CDR3 loop spans 15 amino acids. CDR3 in DNA: TGTGCCAGCAGCTTAGCGCAAGGGGTCTACAATGAGCAGTTCTTC. Translated: CASSLAQGVYNEQFF.

There are many counts of this clonotype. V usage is TRBV12-3 or TRBV12-4 and J usage is TRBJ2-5; tentatively, D is TRBD1 or TRBD2 (5 bases each). This CDR3 comprises 14 residues. The V gene lost 7 bases and the J gene lost 3 bases, with 15 bases spanning the gap. The DNA for the CDR3 is TGTGCCAGCAATTCGGGGACCCGCGAAGAGACCCAGTACTTC. Protein sequence: CASNSGTREETQYF.

This clonotype was found many times. The rearrangement joins TRBV7-2 to TRBJ2-1; 10 bases are a match to TRBD2. The V segment lost 6 bases and the J segment 8 bases; nucleotides outside the gene matches: 7. The CDR3 has 14 amino acids. Germline CDR1 SGHTA, CDR2 FQGNSA. The CDR3 region is CASSPRLAGYEQFF. The CDR3 bases are TGTGCCAGCAGTCCGCGACTAGCGGGTTATGAGCAGTTCTTC.

This clonotype appeared many times. V and J are TRBV11-1 and TRBJ2-1, with TRBD2 matching over 10 bases. J was trimmed by 7 bases and V by 5 bases; bases with no gene match: 17. CDR1 SGHAT and CDR2 FQDESV come from the germline V gene (reference sequence). CDR3 length equals 18 residues. CDR3 sequence (DNA): TGTGCCAGCAGCCCCCGGGCTAGCGGGAGAGGAACTAGGAATGAGCAGTTCTTC. Its protein is CASSPRASGRGTRNEQFF. Combining the CDR3 with reference TRBV11-1 and TRBJ2-1 gives the whole variable domain EAEVAQSPRYKITEKSQAVAFWCDPISGHATLYWYRQILGQGPELLVQFQDESVVDDSQLPKDRFSAERLKGVDSTLKIQPAELGDSAMYLCASSPRASGRGTRNEQFFGPGTRLTVL.

This clonotype has at least ten counts. At one of its ends the junction is not consistent with the germline gene, which may arise from a read error. The genes are TRBV7-2 and TRBJ2-1; 9 bases are a match to TRBD2. The CDR3 totals 13 residues. Germline assignment: CDR1 SGHTA and CDR2 FQGNSA. The CDR3 is CASSLDWLAGLVF. In nucleotides, the CDR3 is TGTGCCAGCAGCTTAGATTGGCTAGCGGGATTGGTTTTC.

This clonotype came up many times. This chain uses TRBV3-1 with TRBJ2-3; 13 nucleotides match TRBD2. The CDR3 length is 17 residues. Germline assignment: CDR1 LGHDT and CDR2 YNNKEL (reference sequence). Trimming took 2 bases from V and 5 from J; bases not matched to a gene: 7. This chain's CDR3 is CASSQSGTSGMVDTQYF. The CDR3 DNA sequence: TGTGCCAGCAGCCAATCCGGGACTAGCGGGATGGTAGATACGCAGTATTTT.